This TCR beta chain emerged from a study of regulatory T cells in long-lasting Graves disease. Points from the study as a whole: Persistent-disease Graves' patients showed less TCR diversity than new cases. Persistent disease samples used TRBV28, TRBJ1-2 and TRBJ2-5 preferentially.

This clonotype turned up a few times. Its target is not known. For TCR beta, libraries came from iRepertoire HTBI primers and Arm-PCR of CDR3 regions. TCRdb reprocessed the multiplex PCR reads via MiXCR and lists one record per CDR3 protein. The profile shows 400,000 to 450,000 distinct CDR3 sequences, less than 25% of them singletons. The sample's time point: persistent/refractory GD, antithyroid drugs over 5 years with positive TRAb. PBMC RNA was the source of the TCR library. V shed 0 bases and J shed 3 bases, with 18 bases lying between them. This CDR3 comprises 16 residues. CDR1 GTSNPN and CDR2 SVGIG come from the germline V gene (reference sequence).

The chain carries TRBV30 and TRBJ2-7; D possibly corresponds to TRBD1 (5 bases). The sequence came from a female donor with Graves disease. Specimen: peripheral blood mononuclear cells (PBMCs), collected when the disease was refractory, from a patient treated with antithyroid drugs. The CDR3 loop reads CAWSVPQFRTNYEQYF. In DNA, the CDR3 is TGTGCCTGGAGTGTCCCGCAATTTAGGACAAACTACGAGCAGTACTTC. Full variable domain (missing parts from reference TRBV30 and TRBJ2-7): SQTIHQWPATLVQPVGSPLSLECTVEGTSNPNLYWYRQAAGRGLQLLFYSVGIGQISSEVPQNLSASRPQDRQFILSSKKLLLSDSGFYLCAWSVPQFRTNYEQYFGPGTRLTVT.